This T cell receptor beta chain was found in a study of shared clonotypes between healthy human individuals. In germline, CDR1 is SGHRS, CDR2 YFSETQ. V shed 2 bases, J shed 5 bases, and the junction held 12 bases outside the gene matches. CDR3 length: 17 amino acids. Method: immunoSEQ multiplex PCR; TCRdb's copy keeps in-frame clones and lacks some. The data hold under 600,000 clones, with about 96% observed a single time. The chain couples TRBV5-1 to TRBJ2-1, with 8 bases matching TRBD1. Source material: naive CD4+ T cells sorted from blood. As to subset: CD45RA+ positively selected. The TCR sequence derives from a woman aged 30 to 39 in good health. The CDR3 sequence: CASSFRQGFGRDNEQFF. CDR3 in DNA: TGCGCCAGCAGCTTCCGACAGGGGTTTGGTCGGGACAATGAGCAGTTCTTC.